The entry below describes one TCR beta chain. Which antigen it targets is not known. No per-base quality is available; no much larger clone lies one base away. The entry originates in a study of T cell responses to AZD1222 COVID-19 vaccine (dated by TCRdb to about 2021). Some background on the complete study: AZD1222 recipients given second doses at about 4 weeks or at about 12 weeks were pooled, since spike-specific TCR depth and breadth were not found to differ between the two schedules. A total of 230 to 250 trial participants underwent TCR sequencing, of whom 207 received two doses of AZD1222 and roughly 25 received two doses of the MenACWY control vaccine. Trial participants were enrolled into age subgroups of 18-55, 56-69 and 70-plus years, which contained 148, 28 and 57 TCR-sequenced participants, respectively. Study-level results and caveats: The whole spike protein was spanned by vaccine-associated CD4 TCRs, and dominant responses were seen in regions 160-218 and 743-854. After two AZD1222 doses, both the breadth and the depth of spike-specific TCRs were significantly higher than at day 0 and than in MenACWY recipients. Most participants were white British and females outnumbered males, and the authors suggested that clonal diversity may have been underestimated. The 56-69-year group was small, and its depth increase did not reach significance, likely because of low power. Conclusions about previously exposed vaccinees are limited because only six or seven AZD1222 recipients were SARS-CoV-2 seropositive at baseline. Because no day 14 peak-response samples were available, repertoires were characterized only after the peak T cell response. Reportedly, almost half of the unique spike-specific TCRs recognized epitopes lying outside the regions that are mutated in the B.1.351 and B.1.1.7 variants.

The germline ends are 8 bases apart after V is trimmed by 8 bases and J by 7 bases. The cysteine opens and the phenylalanine closes a CDR3 of 11 amino acids. Solely the CDR3 DNA is kept, with 33 bases framed from the first base. The CDR3 regions of human TCRbeta chains were analyzed by immunosequencing. Turning to the authors' computational methods: Repertoire TCRs were checked for matches against a reference library of SARS-CoV-2-specific TCRs that had been generated using the MIRA antigen-specificity platform. Breadth meant the fraction of unique TCRs that were SARS-CoV-2-associated, whereas depth meant the fraction of total T cells that were SARS-CoV-2-associated. Each spike-specific TCR was assigned to its reactive spike region and to a CD4 or CD8 class using the MIRA data. Log10-transformed breadth and depth values were compared by one-way ANOVA with Sidak's multiple comparisons tests. This immuneACCESS table, as held by TCRdb, lists in-frame sequences with V and J called but not all clones. Of the missing ones, under half trace to an unresolved V gene in checked studies; the others have no known cause. The DNA was the basis for D and trimming; V, J and clone size are from that table. The sample contains 100,000 to 150,000 clones, roughly 84% of them found a single time. The ten biggest clones cover 6.2% of the sample.

The time point label corresponds to: baseline before first vaccination. The vaccinee samples were drawn from two UK trials, COV001 and COV002, one of which was a single-blind randomized controlled phase 2/3 trial testing AZD1222 (ChAdOx1 nCoV-19) in healthy adults. Trial participant PBMC samples were collected at day 0 and day 28 after the second dose for TCRbeta chain sequencing. The sequence joins TRBV12-3 or TRBV12-4 to TRBJ2-2; the D gene identity is not certain. This sequence originates from an adult in good health. Sample: peripheral blood, taken on day 0 of AZD1222 vaccination. The CDR3 region has the sequence CASEKGGELFF. Read as DNA, the sequence is TGTGCCAGCGAAAAAGGCGGGGAGCTGTTTTTT.